This T cell receptor beta chain originates from a study of T cell responses to AZD1222 COVID-19 vaccine. This CDR3 is built from 15 residues. Germline CDR1 reads WNHNN; CDR2 reads SYGVQD (reference sequence). Deletions cut 5 bases from V and 7 bases from J, with 15 bases between. As concerns this clone: Its antigen is unidentified.

Sequenced by immunoSEQ multiplex PCR; TCRdb stores in-frame clones only, minus some. Seen here are about 94,000 clones, less than 85% observed once, and the top ten hold about 4.6%. Study conclusions and caveats: A reported finding is that nearly half of spike-specific TCRs target unmutated variant regions. Clonal diversity was possibly underestimated; the donors were predominantly white British and more often female. Two doses of AZD1222 preceded a rise in Spike-specific TCR breadth and depth. Repertoire sampling happened only post peak T cell response.

The receptor was isolated from an adult who received the AZD1222 COVID-19 vaccine. The sequenced sample was peripheral blood, obtained 28 days after the second AZD1222 dose. The V and J genes are TRBV10-1 and TRBJ1-6; D is uncertain. The CDR3 DNA sequence: TGCGCCAGCAGTAGTGGTTCAGGAGTAAATTCACCCCTCCACTTT. This gives the protein CASSSGSGVNSPLHF.